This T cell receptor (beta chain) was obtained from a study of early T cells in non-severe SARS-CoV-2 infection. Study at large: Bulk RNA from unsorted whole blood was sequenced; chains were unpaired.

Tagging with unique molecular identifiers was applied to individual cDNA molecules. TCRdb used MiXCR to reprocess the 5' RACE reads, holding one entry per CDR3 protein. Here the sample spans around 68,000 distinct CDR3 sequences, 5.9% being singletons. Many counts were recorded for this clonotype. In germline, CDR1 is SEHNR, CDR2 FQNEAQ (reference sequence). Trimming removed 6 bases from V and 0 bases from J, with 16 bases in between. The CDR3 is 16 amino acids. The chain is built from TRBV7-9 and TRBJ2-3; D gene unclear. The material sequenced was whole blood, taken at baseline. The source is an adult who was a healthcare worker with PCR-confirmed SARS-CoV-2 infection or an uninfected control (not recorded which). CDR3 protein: CASSLHTRISTDTQYF. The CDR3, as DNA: TGTGCCAGCAGTCTACATACCAGGATTAGCACAGATACGCAGTATTTT.